Below, 4 T cell receptor beta chains from the same sample are listed, as sequenced in a study of CD8 T cells in ankylosing spondylitis. MiXCR was run by TCRdb on the 5' RACE reads, yielding one entry per CDR3 protein. The repertoire has roughly 230,000 distinct CDR3 sequences, more than 9% of them found once; the top ten carry about 2.5%. Sequenced: blood, either unsorted or a sorted T cell fraction (not recorded which). The source is a male donor with ankylosing spondylitis or in good health (not recorded which).

This clonotype has only a few counts. V gene TRBV11-3 combines with J gene TRBJ1-1, with D possibly TRBD1 on 5 matching bases. This CDR3 comprises 15 residues. Trimming shortened V by 1 base and J by 1 base, and 10 bases separated the two germline ends. Germline values: CDR1 SGHNT, CDR2 YENEEA. The CDR3 here is CASSLVSTGNTEAFF. The CDR3 DNA reads TGTGCCAGCAGCTTAGTGTCTACAGGGAACACTGAAGCTTTCTTT.

Worth noting for this clonotype: One base away lies a much larger clone, so this may be a sequencing read error. This sequence joins TRBV25-1 and TRBJ1-2; no clear D gene. CDR3 length: 13 residues. Trimming left V 4 bases short and J 10 bases short, with 16 bases between. CDR1 is MGHDK and CDR2 is SYGVNS in the germline V gene. CDR3 coding DNA: TGTGCCAGCAGTGGGGCCTCACGAGCTGACTACACCTTC. Translated, it gives CASSGASRADYTF.

This clonotype was detected only a few times. This chain links TRBV13 with TRBJ2-6; possible D gene TRBD1, 6 bases. The CDR3 sequence is 17 residues long. CDR1 is PRHDT, CDR2 FYEKMQ, per germline (reference sequence). V lost 2 bases, J lost 4 bases, and 15 bases lay in between. CDR3: CASSLTGLLGGANVLTF. The DNA for the CDR3 is TGTGCCAGCAGCTTAACAGGGCTCCTCGGGGGGGCCAACGTCCTGACTTTC.

This sequence joins TRBV5-1 and TRBJ2-1; TRBD2 matches 8 bases. This CDR3 spans 17 amino acids. The V gene end was trimmed by 0 bases and the J gene end by 7 bases; junction bases not matched to a gene: 12. CDR1 and CDR2 from the germline V gene are SGHRS and YFSETQ. CDR3 region: CASSLANSLAGFNEQFF. As DNA, the CDR3 is TGCGCCAGCAGCTTGGCCAATTCGCTAGCGGGTTTTAATGAGCAGTTCTTC.